What follows describes a single TCR beta chain. Trimming took 7 bases from V and 7 from J, leaving 17 bases between them. Germline V gene data show CDR1 as SEHNR and CDR2 as FQNEAQ (reference sequence). This CDR3 spans 15 amino acids. These data originate in a study of blood T cell repertoires in COVID-19. Study-level background: The cDNA or gDNA used as material had been derived from T cells, B-cell-depleted T cells, or PBMCs.

Libraries were prepared by immunoSEQ multiplex PCR; TCRdb keeps only in-frame clonotypes and omits some of them. The sample gives under 450,000 clones, 81% of which show up once; about 1.2% is in the top ten. Material: peripheral blood. V and J are TRBV7-9 and TRBJ1-6, with a weak D call TRBD1 (5 bases). This clonotype originated in a human donor with acute or convalescent COVID-19. The donor label of this sample is uncertain. The CDR3: CASTSGTRGNSPLHF. The DNA of the CDR3 is TGTGCCAGCACCTCGGGGACTAGGGGAAATTCACCCCTCCACTTT.